Each of the 21 T cell receptor beta chains below was sequenced from the same sample in a study of blood T cells in healthy people across ages. The authors ran a second PCR of roughly 7 to 11 cycles using a sample-barcoded 5' primer and a J-beta primer mix. TCRdb called the 5' RACE reads again in MiXCR, with one record for every CDR3 protein. The sample has 850,000 or so distinct CDR3 sequences; more than 25% are singletons. Sequences were obtained from blood. These TCRs come from a woman older than 75 in good health.

This clonotype came up many times. The CDR3, as DNA: TGTGCCAGCAGTTCCCGGGACCTTTCAAATCAGCCCCAGCATTTT. Amino acids: CASSSRDLSNQPQHF. The V gene is TRBV12-3 or TRBV12-4, the J gene TRBJ1-5; D is perhaps TRBD1 (5 bases). Trimming stripped 4 bases from V and 4 bases from J, with 14 bases between. This CDR3 spans 15 amino acids.

About this clonotype: This clone may be a read error of a much larger clone one base away. V gene TRBV27 combines with J gene TRBJ2-3, with D possibly being TRBD2 (7 bases). The CDR3 loop spans 15 amino acids. V was clipped by 5 bases and J by 4 bases, with 16 bases between them. The germline gives CDR1 MNHEY, CDR2 SMNVEV (reference sequence). DNA for the CDR3: TGTGCCAGCAGTCGCCAGGGGAGGGTCGCAGATACGCAGTATTTT. This encodes CASSRQGRVADTQYF.

The genes are TRBV2 and TRBJ2-2; TRBD1 matches 9 bases. The J segment lost 6 bases and the V segment lost 7 bases, leaving 9 bases of the junction unmatched. Germline-derived CDR1 and CDR2 are SNHLY and FYNNEI. The CDR3 runs 15 residues. The CDR3 region has the DNA TGTGCCAGCACCTGGGGACAGGGAAGGGCCGGGGAGCTGTTTTTT. Encoded protein: CASTWGQGRAGELFF.

This clonotype was seen a handful of times. This chain links TRBV11-2 with TRBJ2-2; D unresolved. Germline values: CDR1 SGHAT, CDR2 FQNNGV. Trimming took off 5 bases at V and 6 bases at J, with 25 bases between the two ends. CDR3 length: 18 residues. For the CDR3, the DNA is TGTGCCAGCAGCCCGACCCCACGGAGCAGGACGGCAGCCGGGGAGCTGTTTTTT. The encoded protein is CASSPTPRSRTAAGELFF.

There are a few counts of this clonotype. This sequence joins TRBV3-1 and TRBJ2-4; 9 nucleotides line up with TRBD1. Germline assignment: CDR1 LGHDT and CDR2 YNNKEL (reference sequence). Unmatched junction bases numbered 9, after V lost 5 bases and J lost 7 bases. CDR3 length: 15 residues. The CDR3 protein is CASSIPGTGRNIQYF. The CDR3 coding sequence is TGTGCCAGCAGCATTCCCGGGACAGGGAGGAACATTCAGTACTTC.

This clonotype was counted many times. The chain couples TRBV5-1 to TRBJ2-3; a weak D match, TRBD2 (6 bases). V was trimmed by 5 bases and J by 3 bases, leaving 13 bases between them. The CDR3 extends over 14 amino acids. The germline gives CDR1 SGHRS, CDR2 YFSETQ. The CDR3 is CASRRGTETDTQYF. The CDR3 nucleotides are TGCGCCAGCAGACGGGGGACTGAAACAGATACGCAGTATTTT.

On this clonotype: Given a much more abundant clone one base away, this may be a read error. The chain employs TRBV7-8 and TRBJ2-7; the match to TRBD2 covers 11 bases. There are 16 residues in the CDR3. The germline V gene encodes CDR1 SGHVS and CDR2 FQNEAQ. The CDR3 coding sequence is TGTGCCAGCAGCTTATTGACCGGGACTAGCGGCTACGGGCAGTACTTC. Translating gives CASSLLTGTSGYGQYF.

There are many counts of this clonotype. The gene calls are TRBV4-3 and TRBJ2-3; TRBD2 aligns across 12 bases. Trimming at V came to 1 base and at J to 6 bases, leaving 11 bases not matched to a gene. Looked up from germline, CDR1 is LGHNA and CDR2 is YSLEER. The CDR3 sequence is 18 residues long. The CDR3 spells CASSQGRLLAGGQDTQYF. DNA for the CDR3: TGCGCCAGCAGCCAAGGACGGTTGCTAGCGGGGGGGCAGGATACGCAGTATTTT.

V usage is TRBV13 and J usage is TRBJ1-2; 8 bases map to TRBD1. V shed 2 bases and J 8 bases; nucleotides not matched to a gene: 10. CDR3 length: 15 amino acids. Germline V gives CDR1 PRHDT, CDR2 FYEKMQ (reference sequence). The CDR3 loop reads CASSLIGQGLLGYTF. The CDR3 DNA reads as TGTGCCAGCAGCTTAATCGGACAGGGACTTTTAGGCTACACCTTC.

Only a few counts were recorded for this clonotype. The chain carries TRBV30 and TRBJ2-3; 10 nucleotides line up with TRBD2. Per germline, CDR1 GTSNPN and CDR2 SVGIG (reference sequence). The CDR3 consists of 17 residues. Unmatched junction bases numbered 14, after V lost 4 bases and J lost 4 bases. DNA of the CDR3: TGTGCCTGGACCATAACTCGAACTAGCGGGGCGGCAGATACGCAGTATTTT. Protein: CAWTITRTSGAADTQYF.

On this clonotype itself: This clone may be a read error of a much larger clone one base away. The rearrangement joins TRBV6-1 to TRBJ2-7, with D tentatively TRBD2 (6 bases). The germline gives CDR1 MNHNS, CDR2 SASEGT. Between the trimmed V and J ends, which lost 4 bases and 3 bases, there was a span of 13 bases. The CDR3 consists of 14 residues. The CDR3 bases are TGTGCCAGCAGTGCCATGGCGGGGAACTACGAGCAGTACTTC. Protein: CASSAMAGNYEQYF.

This clonotype showed up many times. The gene calls are TRBV11-2 and TRBJ2-5; TRBD2 agrees at 8 bases. Germline-derived CDR1 and CDR2 are SGHAT and FQNNGV. Unmatched junction bases numbered 12, after V lost 5 bases and J lost 4 bases. This CDR3 contains 16 residues. Here the CDR3 reads CASSPLAGFLRETQYF. The CDR3 DNA sequence: TGTGCCAGCAGCCCCTTAGCGGGGTTCCTCCGAGAGACCCAGTACTTC.

In the case of this clonotype: A much larger clone differs from this one at a single base, so this may be a read error. The rearrangement uses TRBV7-2 and TRBJ1-4; D gene uncertain. V was trimmed by 1 base and J by 8 bases, leaving 5 bases between them. This CDR3 has 12 residues. The germline CDR1 and CDR2 sequences are SGHTA and FQGNSA. CDR3 sequence reads: CASSLEVEKLFF. The CDR3 DNA reads as TGTGCCAGCAGCTTAGAGGTGGAAAAACTGTTTTTT.

There are many counts of this clonotype. This rearrangement joins TRBV7-2 to TRBJ2-3; D might be TRBD2 (6 bases). CDR1 is SGHTA, CDR2 FQGNSA, per germline. Deletions cut 1 base from V and 3 bases from J, with 17 bases between. This CDR3 is built from 17 residues. CDR3 nucleotide sequence: TGTGCCAGCAGCTTAGATGAAGGGGTGGAGGGAACAGATACGCAGTATTTT. Translated: CASSLDEGVEGTDTQYF. The entire variable domain, with the rest obtained from reference TRBV7-2 and TRBJ2-3, is as follows: GAGVSQSPSNKVTEKGKDVELRCDPISGHTALYWYRQSLGQGLEFLIYFQGNSAPDKSGLPSDRFSAERTGGSVSTLTIQRTQQEDSAVYLCASSLDEGVEGTDTQYFGPGTRLTVL.

This clonotype was observed a few times. The rearrangement links TRBV19 to TRBJ2-3; weak D call: TRBD1 (6 bases). Trimming cost V 5 bases and J 1 base, with 16 bases left between them. The CDR3 runs to 16 residues. Germline V gene data show CDR1 as LNHDA and CDR2 as SQIVND (reference sequence). The CDR3, as DNA: TGTGCCAGTAGTGTCGCCCAGGGGTTGGGCACAGATACGCAGTATTTT. It is translated as CASSVAQGLGTDTQYF. Supplemented by reference TRBV19 and TRBJ2-3, the full variable domain reads DGGITQSPKYLFRKEGQNVTLSCEQNLNHDAMYWYRQDPGQGLRLIYYSQIVNDFQKGDIAEGYSVSREKKESFPLTVTSAQKNPTAFYLCASSVAQGLGTDTQYFGPGTRLTVL.

The sample holds a few counts of this clonotype. The genes are TRBV20-1 and TRBJ1-1; 7 positions match TRBD1. The V gene end was trimmed by 0 bases and the J gene end by 1 base; junction bases not matched to a gene: 14. Per the germline V gene, CDR1 is DFQATT and CDR2 is SNEGSKA (reference sequence). The CDR3 length is 18 residues. CDR3 sequence (DNA): TGCAGTGCTAGAGACACGTGGCAAGGGGGCGAAAAGAACACTGAAGCTTTCTTT. It specifies CSARDTWQGGEKNTEAFF.

The chain employs TRBV6-2 or TRBV6-3 and TRBJ2-7, with D possibly matching TRBD2 (6 bases). This CDR3 is 15 amino acids long. Germline V gives CDR1 MNHEY, CDR2 SVGEGT. Trimming left V 7 bases short and J 6 bases short, with 22 bases between. CDR3 protein: CASTYPGSGGVEQYF. The DNA for the CDR3 is TGTGCCAGCACCTATCCCGGGTCAGGAGGGGTCGAGCAGTACTTC.

The gene calls are TRBV12-3 or TRBV12-4 and TRBJ2-1; D uncertain. V lost 6 bases, J lost 4 bases, and 13 bases lay in between. The CDR3 loop spans 14 amino acids. The CDR3 sequence: CASSFKEQYNEQFF. CDR3 in DNA: TGTGCCAGCAGCTTTAAAGAACAGTACAATGAGCAGTTCTTC.

On this clonotype itself: Since a much larger clone is just one base distant, this may be a read error. The J gene is TRBJ2-7, the V gene TRBV20-1, with 9 bases matching TRBD1. V gave up 6 bases and J gave up 3 bases; unmatched junction bases: 3. Germline V gives CDR1 DFQATT, CDR2 SNEGSKA (reference sequence). The length of the CDR3 is 12 residues. The CDR3 DNA sequence: TGCAGTGCCCTGGGACAGGGCTACGAGCAGTACTTC. This sequence encodes CSALGQGYEQYF.

This clonotype turned up a few times. This may come from a read error, since a much larger clone is one base off. The CDR3 bases are TGTGCCAGCAGTTCCGGGCAGACGCGTAATGAAAAACGGTTTTTT. This translates into CASSSGQTRNEKRFF. The chain carries TRBV6-2 or TRBV6-3 and TRBJ1-4; D not resolved. The CDR3 sequence is 15 residues long. CDR1 MNHEY and CDR2 SVGEGT come from the germline V gene.

This clonotype was recorded at least ten times. The chain uses TRBV24-1 and TRBJ2-5, with D tentatively TRBD2 (5 bases). CDR1 and CDR2 (germline): KGHDR, SFDVKD. CDR3 length: 15 residues. The V end was cut by 3 bases, the J end by 5 bases, with 15 bases between. The CDR3 spells CATSDPRGIRETQYF. CDR3 nucleotide sequence: TGTGCCACCAGTGATCCGCGAGGGATACGGGAGACCCAGTACTTC.